Following are 17 T cell receptor beta chains from one sample sequenced in a study of post-analysis software for immune sequencing data. Study results and caveats: The five TRBV segments detected at higher frequency in patients than in controls included TRBV5-6, TRBV5-1 and TRBV20-1.

Prepared TCR beta cDNA libraries contained unique molecular identifiers. TCRdb fed the PCR reads into MiXCR, producing one record per CDR3 protein. The sample shows some 500,000 distinct CDR3 sequences, under 55% of them seen only once. These TCRs' antigens remain unknown. The sequenced material came from blood. All receptors come from a girl under 18 with multiple sclerosis.

The chain employs TRBV12-3 or TRBV12-4 and TRBJ1-6; 10 bases are shared with TRBD1. This CDR3 has 14 residues. V was clipped by 8 bases and J by 9 bases; unmatched bases: 7. CDR3 in DNA: TGTGCCAGCGGTAACCGGGACAGGGGTTCACCCCTCCACTTT. It is translated as CASGNRDRGSPLHF.

The V gene is TRBV29-1, the J gene TRBJ2-2; D is perhaps TRBD1 (7 bases). Germline CDR1 and CDR2: SQVTM and ANQGSEA. The CDR3 has 12 residues. V lost 5 bases, J lost 6 bases, and 10 bases lay in between. The CDR3 here is CSVFRGAGELFF. The DNA of the CDR3 is TGCAGCGTTTTCAGGGGGGCCGGGGAGCTGTTTTTT.

This clonotype was detected only a few times. The chain links TRBV29-1 to TRBJ2-7; 7 bases are shared with TRBD2. V shed 1 base, J shed 2 bases, and the junction held 5 bases outside the gene matches. There are 14 residues in the CDR3. The germline gives CDR1 SQVTM, CDR2 ANQGSEA. The CDR3 spells CSVEVASGTYEQYF. CDR3 nucleotide sequence: TGCAGCGTTGAAGTGGCTAGCGGAACCTACGAGCAGTACTTC.

In its sample, this clonotype was seen a few times. The chain joins TRBV7-9 to TRBJ2-7; the D is unclear. V shed 4 bases and J shed 6 bases, with 10 bases lying between them. Germline V CDR1 and CDR2: SEHNR, FQNEAQ (reference sequence). The CDR3 consists of 12 residues. CDR3 DNA: TGTGCCAGCAGCTCCGGACGGGTCGAGCAGTACTTC. This encodes CASSSGRVEQYF.

The genes are TRBV6-1 and TRBJ1-2, with 7 bases aligning to TRBD1. Germline CDR1 and CDR2: MNHNS and SASEGT. V dropped 2 bases and J dropped 2; count of bases not matched to a gene: 11. The CDR3 runs 17 residues. The CDR3 coding sequence is TGTGCCAGCAGTGAATCAACGGGGACAGCCCTCAACTATGGCTACACCTTC. This translates into CASSESTGTALNYGYTF.

The rearrangement joins TRBV15 to TRBJ1-2; 9 positions agree with TRBD1. The CDR3 totals 16 residues. With V trimmed by 0 bases and J by 8 bases, 10 bases remained unmatched. Germline V gene sequence: CDR1 LNHNV, CDR2 YYDKDF (reference sequence). CDR3 amino acids: CATSRDRKTGGQGYTF. DNA of the CDR3: TGTGCCACCAGCAGAGATAGAAAAACAGGGGGCCAGGGCTACACCTTC.

Only a few counts were recorded for this clonotype. The J gene is TRBJ2-5, the V gene TRBV7-9, with a weak D call TRBD2 (5 bases). The CDR3 covers 13 residues. Germline CDR1 SEHNR, CDR2 FQNEAQ (reference sequence). The V end was cut by 5 bases, the J end by 1 base, with 8 bases between. For the CDR3, the DNA is TGTGCCAGCAGCCCCCGGGGCCAAGAGACCCAGTACTTC. Its protein is CASSPRGQETQYF.

This clonotype has just a few counts. The chain employs TRBV12-3 or TRBV12-4 and TRBJ1-6, with D perhaps matching TRBD1 (6 bases). This CDR3 comprises 16 residues. The germline V and J ends were trimmed by 1 base and 6 bases, with 13 bases remaining between them. CDR3 sequence reads: CASSLVRGISNSPLHF. The CDR3, as DNA: TGTGCCAGCAGTTTAGTTAGGGGGATCTCTAATTCACCCCTCCACTTT.

The rearrangement uses TRBV4-1 and TRBJ1-2, with a tentative D call TRBD1 (6 bases). This CDR3 has 18 residues. Germline V gene data show CDR1 as MGHRA and CDR2 as YSYEKL. With 2 bases removed from V and 3 bases from J, the gap between germline ends came to 22 bases. The CDR3 DNA reads as TGCGCCAGCAGCCAAATATTAAGGGACAACCAAAGGGACTATGGCTACACCTTC. It is translated as CASSQILRDNQRDYGYTF.

In its sample, this clonotype was seen a few times. The chain has TRBV4-2 and TRBJ2-7; D remains ambiguous. Looked up from germline, CDR1 is LGHNA and CDR2 is YNFKEQ. The V gene lost 3 bases and the J gene lost 0 bases, with 6 bases spanning the gap. The CDR3 totals 13 residues. The CDR3 region is CASSQAASYEQYF. CDR3 DNA: TGTGCCAGCAGCCAGGCGGCCTCCTACGAGCAGTACTTC.

Turning to this clonotype: An end of the junction differs from the germline gene, which may be a read error. The chain recombines TRBV12-3 or TRBV12-4 with TRBJ1-6; D may be TRBD1 (5 bases). This CDR3 is 14 amino acids long. For the CDR3, the DNA is TGTACCAGCAGTTTCCGCAGGGAGAGTTCACCCCTCCACTTT. This sequence encodes CTSSFRRESSPLHF.

V is TRBV4-1 and J is TRBJ2-7, with 12 nucleotides matching TRBD1. CDR3 length equals 15 residues. With 6 bases clipped from V and 7 bases from J, the junction kept 10 bases outside the gene matches. Per germline, CDR1 MGHRA and CDR2 YSYEKL. CDR3 nucleotide sequence: TGCGCCAGCAGTACTGGGGGACAGGGGGCTCGTGAGCAGTACTTC. This codes for CASSTGGQGAREQYF.

This clonotype was picked up one time. This chain links TRBV5-1 with TRBJ2-7, with D hard to call. The germline V gene has CDR1 SGHRS and CDR2 YFSETQ. CDR3 size: 14 residues. V gave up 0 bases and J gave up 1 base, with 8 bases separating them. CDR3: CASSLEGLSYEQYF. CDR3 coding DNA: TGCGCCAGCAGCTTGGAGGGCCTATCCTACGAGCAGTACTTC.

This chain uses TRBV20-1 with TRBJ1-5; 7 positions match TRBD1. The germline CDR1 and CDR2 sequences are DFQATT and SNEGSKA (reference sequence). The CDR3 totals 13 residues. V shed 4 bases, J shed 4 bases, and the junction held 4 bases outside the gene matches. DNA of the CDR3: TGCAGTGCTAATGCCAGGGGGAATCAGCCCCAGCATTTT. This translates into CSANARGNQPQHF.

This chain connects TRBV5-1 to TRBJ1-4; 10 nucleotides align to TRBD1. This CDR3 contains 17 residues. Germline lookup yields CDR1 SGHRS and CDR2 YFSETQ. V was clipped by 2 bases and J by 0 bases; unmatched bases: 4. In DNA form, the CDR3 reads TGCGCCAGCAGCTTACGGACAGGGGGAGCAACTAATGAAAAACTGTTTTTT. Translation: CASSLRTGGATNEKLFF.

The V gene is TRBV7-2, the J gene TRBJ2-7, with TRBD2 matching 10 bases. The CDR3 consists of 16 residues. Germline V gene data show CDR1 as SGHTA and CDR2 as FQGNSA. V was clipped by 1 base and J by 4 bases; unmatched bases: 7. The CDR3 bases are TGTGCCAGCAGCTTAGGGGCTCTAGCGGGAGTATACGAGCAGTACTTC. Amino acid sequence: CASSLGALAGVYEQYF.

Remarks on this clonotype: A much larger clonotype is one base distant, so this may be a read error. This chain links TRBV20-1 with TRBJ2-7; a weak D match, TRBD1 (5 bases). This CDR3 is built from 15 residues. Trimming shortened V by 1 base and J by 7 bases, and 20 bases separated the two germline ends. CDR1 is DFQATT and CDR2 is SNEGSKA in the germline V gene (reference sequence). CDR3 sequence (DNA): TGCAGTGCTAGAGGCCCGGACACCGCACGACGGGAGCAGTACTTC. Translation: CSARGPDTARREQYF.